This T cell receptor (beta chain) was sequenced in a study of blood T cell repertoires in COVID-19. Turning to the study itself: COVID-19 samples from acute and convalescent phases originated in the United States, Italy and Spain. Sources were T cells, B-cell-depleted T cells, or PBMCs; the material itself was cDNA or gDNA.

Only in-frame clones appear in the TCRdb table, and some are missing; sequencing was by immunoSEQ multiplex PCR. The sample includes more than 120,000 clones, 84% seen only once; the top ten take approximately 4.6%. V lost 4 bases to trimming and J lost 8 bases, with 11 bases between them. The V gene's germline CDR1 is SNHLY and CDR2 FYNNEI. The CDR3 spans 13 residues. The sequence was obtained from a human donor in a cohort sampled during active COVID-19. The sequencing input was peripheral blood. The chain recombines TRBV2 with TRBJ1-4, with no clear D. CDR3 amino acids: CASSVGVREKLFF. DNA for the CDR3: TGTGCCAGCAGTGTCGGGGTCAGGGAAAAACTGTTTTTT.